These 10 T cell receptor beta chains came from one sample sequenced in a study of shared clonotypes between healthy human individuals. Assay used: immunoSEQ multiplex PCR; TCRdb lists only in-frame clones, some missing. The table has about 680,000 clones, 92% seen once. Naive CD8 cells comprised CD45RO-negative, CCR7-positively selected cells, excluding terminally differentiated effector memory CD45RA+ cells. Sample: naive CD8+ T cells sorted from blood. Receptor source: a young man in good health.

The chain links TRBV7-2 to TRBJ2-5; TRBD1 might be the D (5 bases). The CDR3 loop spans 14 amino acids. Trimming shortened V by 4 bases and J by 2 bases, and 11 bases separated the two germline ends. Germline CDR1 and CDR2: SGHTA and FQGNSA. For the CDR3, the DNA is TGTGCCAGCAGCTCGGACACCAATCAAGAGACCCAGTACTTC. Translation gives CASSSDTNQETQYF.

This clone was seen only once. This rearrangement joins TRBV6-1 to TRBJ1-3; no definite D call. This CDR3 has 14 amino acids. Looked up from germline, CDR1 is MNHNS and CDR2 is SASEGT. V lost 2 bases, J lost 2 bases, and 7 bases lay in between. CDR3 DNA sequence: TGTGCCAGCAGTGAACCCGGGGCTGGAAACACCATATATTTT. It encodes CASSEPGAGNTIYF.

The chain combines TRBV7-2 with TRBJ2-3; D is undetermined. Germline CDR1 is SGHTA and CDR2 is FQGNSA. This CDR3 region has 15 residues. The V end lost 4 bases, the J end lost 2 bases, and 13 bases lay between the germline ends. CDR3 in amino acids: CASSSVFGYTDTQYF. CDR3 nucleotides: TGTGCCAGCAGCTCCGTTTTCGGATACACAGATACGCAGTATTTT.

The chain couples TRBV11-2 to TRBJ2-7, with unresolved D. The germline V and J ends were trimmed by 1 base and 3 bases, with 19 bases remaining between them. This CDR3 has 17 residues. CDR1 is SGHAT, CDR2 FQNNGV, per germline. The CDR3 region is CASSLATPPGRDYEQYF. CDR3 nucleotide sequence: TGTGCCAGCAGCTTAGCCACGCCTCCGGGCAGAGACTACGAGCAGTACTTC.

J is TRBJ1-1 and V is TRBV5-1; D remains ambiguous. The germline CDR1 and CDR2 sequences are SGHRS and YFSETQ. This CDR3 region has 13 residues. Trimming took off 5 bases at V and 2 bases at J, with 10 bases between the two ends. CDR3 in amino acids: CASSSSSNTEAFF. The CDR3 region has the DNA TGCGCCAGCAGTTCCAGCTCAAACACTGAAGCTTTCTTT.

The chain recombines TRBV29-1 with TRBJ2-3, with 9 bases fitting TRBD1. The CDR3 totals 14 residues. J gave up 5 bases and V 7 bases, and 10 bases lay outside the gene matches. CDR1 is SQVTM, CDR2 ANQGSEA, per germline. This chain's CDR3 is CSAIGTGRGDTQYF. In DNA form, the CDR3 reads TGCAGCGCCATAGGGACAGGGAGGGGAGATACGCAGTATTTT.

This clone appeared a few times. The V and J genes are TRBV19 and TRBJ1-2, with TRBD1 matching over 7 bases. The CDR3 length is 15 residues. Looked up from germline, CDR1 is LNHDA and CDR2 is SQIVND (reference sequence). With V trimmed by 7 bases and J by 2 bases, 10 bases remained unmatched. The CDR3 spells CASISWTGDNYGYTF. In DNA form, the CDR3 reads TGTGCCAGTATTTCGTGGACAGGCGACAACTATGGCTACACCTTC.

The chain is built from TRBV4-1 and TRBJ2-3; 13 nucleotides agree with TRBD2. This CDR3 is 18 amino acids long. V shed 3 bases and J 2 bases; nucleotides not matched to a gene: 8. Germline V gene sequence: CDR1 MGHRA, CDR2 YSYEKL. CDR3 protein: CASSQRTSGSADTDTQYF. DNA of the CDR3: TGCGCCAGCAGCCAGAGGACTAGCGGGAGTGCCGACACAGATACGCAGTATTTT.

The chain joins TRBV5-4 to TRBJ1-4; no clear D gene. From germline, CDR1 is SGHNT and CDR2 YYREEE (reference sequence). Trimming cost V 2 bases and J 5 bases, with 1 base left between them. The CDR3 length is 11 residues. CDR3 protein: CASSLNEKLFF. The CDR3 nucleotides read TGTGCCAGCAGCTTAAATGAAAAACTGTTTTTT.

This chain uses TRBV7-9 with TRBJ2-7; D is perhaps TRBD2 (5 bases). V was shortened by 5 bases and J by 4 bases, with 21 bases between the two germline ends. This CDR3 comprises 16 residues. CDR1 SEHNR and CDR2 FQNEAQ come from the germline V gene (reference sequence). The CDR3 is CASSPWVGGDGYEQYF. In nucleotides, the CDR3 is TGTGCCAGCAGCCCCTGGGTAGGAGGTGATGGATACGAGCAGTACTTC.